The sample holds many counts of the clone carrying this TCR beta chain. Its cognate antigen is unknown. This sample stems from a study of glioma-infiltrating T cells. Amplification of TCR alpha and beta CDR3 regions from RNA used iRepertoire nested multiplex PCR. TCRdb re-called the multiplex PCR reads with MiXCR, one entry per CDR3 protein. The sample has some 180,000 distinct CDR3 sequences; around 32% are singletons. The study's findings and limits: Tissue and blood shared very few CDR3 sequences. Tissue-blood divergence was below expectation in non-neoplastic patients, above in gliomas.

V was trimmed by 2 bases and J by 3 bases, leaving 12 bases between them. Germline loops: CDR1 LGHNA, CDR2 YSLEER. This CDR3 comprises 15 residues. What was sequenced was glioma tissue, nonneoplastic brain tissue, or PBMCs (not recorded which). This chain links TRBV4-3 with TRBJ2-3; maybe TRBD1 (6 bases). The TCR was taken from a human donor with low-grade glioma or glioblastoma, undergoing nonglioma brain surgery, or in good health (not recorded which). The DNA of the CDR3 is TGCGCCAGCAGCCAACAGGGGTGGGCGACAGATACGCAGTATTTT. Translating gives CASSQQGWATDTQYF.